The 28 T cell receptor beta chains reported below all come from one sample, sequenced in a study of a mutant IDH1 vaccine in newly diagnosed glioma. Time point denoted: week 5, during vaccination. Every vaccination contained 300 ug of the mutant IDH1 20-mer peptide and was paired with topical imiquimod. The protocol was immunoSEQ multiplex PCR, while the TCRdb copy is restricted to in-frame clones and leaves out a portion. This table holds roughly 30,000 clones, roughly 87% found once. No antigen has been identified for these receptors. Here the sequenced sample was peripheral blood mononuclear cells (PBMCs), taken from a glioma patient whose treatment included an IDH1 peptide vaccine. These receptors were obtained from a woman in her 40s with glioma. Some clones in this sample may be carry-over from other donors' samples.

The chain is built from TRBV19 and TRBJ1-1, with unresolved D. Trimming took off 3 bases at V and 1 base at J, with 12 bases between the two ends. Germline V lookup: CDR1 LNHDA, CDR2 SQIVND (reference sequence). The CDR3 consists of 15 residues. The CDR3, as DNA: TGTGCCAGTAGTATGGCCTCCAGTGAGAACACTGAAGCTTTCTTT. Translating gives CASSMASSENTEAFF.

The chain recombines TRBV14 with TRBJ2-3; no reliable D call. Trimming shortened V by 0 bases and J by 2 bases, and 18 bases separated the two germline ends. The CDR3 length is 18 residues. The germline V gene encodes CDR1 SGHDN and CDR2 FVKESK. Here the CDR3 reads CASSQDLKLGSDTDTQYF. Here the CDR3 DNA reads TGTGCCAGCAGCCAAGATCTCAAACTGGGATCAGACACAGATACGCAGTATTTT.

The chain has TRBV5-5 and TRBJ2-5; D not resolved. Between the trimmed V and J ends, which lost 3 bases and 3 bases, there was a span of 12 bases. In germline, CDR1 is SGHKS, CDR2 YYEKEE (reference sequence). The CDR3 totals 14 residues. CDR3 region: CASSSRTAKETQYF. DNA of the CDR3: TGTGCCAGCAGCTCCCGGACGGCGAAAGAGACCCAGTACTTC.

CDR3 loop: CASSFLSGGAADTQYF. Written as DNA, the CDR3 is TGTGCCAGCAGTTTTCTGAGCGGGGGGGCCGCGGATACGCAGTATTTT. The V call is TRBV27, the J call TRBJ2-3, with 10 bases identical to TRBD2. The CDR3 consists of 16 residues. Per the germline V gene, CDR1 is MNHEY and CDR2 is SMNVEV (reference sequence). Losses at the gene ends were 3 bases for V and 6 bases for J; bases not matched to a gene: 9.

The chain has TRBV9 and TRBJ2-1, with 12 positions matching TRBD2. Germline V gives CDR1 SGDLS, CDR2 YYNGEE. V was pared by 6 bases and J by 9 bases, with 13 bases of the junction left unmatched. This CDR3 is built from 16 residues. The DNA of the CDR3 is TGTGCCAGCACACGGACTAGCGGGATACTAGGGGGTGAGCAGTTCTTC. Residues: CASTRTSGILGGEQFF.

This clone has only a few counts. V gene TRBV7-3 combines with J gene TRBJ2-1; 13 nucleotides agree with TRBD2. The CDR3 totals 15 residues. V shed 4 bases and J 9 bases; nucleotides not matched to a gene: 6. CDR1 is SGHTA, CDR2 FQGTGA, per germline. The CDR3 spells CASSSGLAGVSEQFF. The CDR3, as DNA: TGTGCCAGCAGCTCCGGACTAGCGGGAGTTAGTGAGCAGTTCTTC.

The chain carries TRBV28 and TRBJ2-7; 7 bases agree with TRBD2. Germline V CDR1 and CDR2: MDHEN, SYDVKM. The CDR3 runs 15 residues. V was pared by 6 bases and J by 3 bases, with 11 bases of the junction left unmatched. As DNA, the CDR3 is TGTGCCAGCAGCCCCTTCGGGGCGGGAGACTACGAGCAGTACTTC. Translating gives CASSPFGAGDYEQYF.

This sequence joins TRBV9 and TRBJ2-5; TRBD2 might be the D (7 bases). The ends were cut back, 3 bases at V and 5 bases at J, with 14 bases in the middle. Germline values: CDR1 SGDLS, CDR2 YYNGEE. The CDR3 totals 14 residues. In DNA form, the CDR3 reads TGTGCCAGCAGCGGGGGGGGGCTCGGGGAGACCCAGTACTTC. It yields the protein CASSGGGLGETQYF.

CDR3 coding DNA: TGCAGTGCTAGAAACAATGAGCAGTTCTTC. This encodes CSARNNEQFF. The chain has TRBV20-1 and TRBJ2-1; D unclear. This CDR3 spans 10 amino acids. From germline, CDR1 is DFQATT and CDR2 SNEGSKA (reference sequence). V lost 2 bases, J lost 5 bases, and 1 base lay in between.

This clone was found a few times. This chain joins TRBV19 and TRBJ2-2; D remains unclear. The CDR3 is 15 residues long. The V end lost 6 bases, the J end lost 3 bases, and 14 bases lay between the germline ends. Germline-derived CDR1 and CDR2 are LNHDA and SQIVND (reference sequence). CDR3 sequence reads: CASRGITLHTGELFF. The DNA of the CDR3 is TGTGCCAGTAGGGGTATAACACTTCACACCGGGGAGCTGTTTTTT. Looking up the rest from reference TRBV19 and TRBJ2-2 gives the full variable domain: DGGITQSPKYLFRKEGQNVTLSCEQNLNHDAMYWYRQDPGQGLRLIYYSQIVNDFQKGDIAEGYSVSREKKESFPLTVTSAQKNPTAFYLCASRGITLHTGELFFGEGSRLTVL.

The rearrangement links TRBV7-9 to TRBJ1-6; the match to TRBD1 covers 7 bases. V trimming: 5 bases; J trimming: 10 bases; junction bases outside the gene matches: 14. Germline V gene lookup returns CDR1 SEHNR and CDR2 FQNEAQ (reference sequence). This CDR3 has 16 residues. The CDR3 sequence: CASSPSSDRAGSPLHF. CDR3 nucleotides: TGTGCCAGCAGCCCTTCTTCCGACAGGGCTGGATCACCCCTCCACTTT.

This clone was recorded a few times. DNA of the CDR3: TGTGCCAGCAGCCCCGCGGGTAGCGGACGCACAGATACGCAGTATTTT. This sequence encodes CASSPAGSGRTDTQYF. The chain joins TRBV7-2 to TRBJ2-3, with D possibly matching TRBD2 (6 bases). CDR3 length equals 16 residues. V lost 5 bases and J lost 1, with 16 bases in between. Germline CDR1 is SGHTA and CDR2 is FQGNSA.

There are a few counts of this clone. V and J are TRBV28 and TRBJ2-2, with 11 bases matching TRBD2. In germline, CDR1 is MDHEN, CDR2 SYDVKM. This CDR3 has 17 residues. The V segment lost 0 bases and the J segment 6 bases; nucleotides outside the gene matches: 6. The CDR3 region is CASSLWALAGGPGELFF. The CDR3, as DNA: TGTGCCAGCAGTTTATGGGCCCTAGCGGGGGGACCCGGGGAGCTGTTTTTT.

This clone has just a few counts. The chain has TRBV7-8 and TRBJ2-1, with a tentative D call TRBD1 (6 bases). From germline, CDR1 is SGHVS and CDR2 FQNEAQ. Deletions cut 5 bases from V and 2 bases from J, with 10 bases between. The CDR3 covers 14 residues. CDR3 DNA: TGTGCCAGCAGCCCGGACAGAACCTACAATGAGCAGTTCTTC. Translating gives CASSPDRTYNEQFF.

This clone has more than one count but fewer than ten. The chain recombines TRBV5-5 with TRBJ1-2; D is perhaps TRBD1 (6 bases). This CDR3 contains 15 residues. Germline V gives CDR1 SGHKS, CDR2 YYEKEE (reference sequence). V shed 3 bases and J shed 0 bases, with 12 bases lying between them. The CDR3 sequence is CASSYSGTPNYGYTF. In DNA form, the CDR3 reads TGTGCCAGCAGCTACAGCGGGACACCTAACTATGGCTACACCTTC.

The genes are TRBV5-5 and TRBJ1-3; unclear D gene. The CDR3 has 13 residues. Trimming removed 3 bases from V and 5 bases from J, with 9 bases in between. Germline V lookup: CDR1 SGHKS, CDR2 YYEKEE (reference sequence). The CDR3: CASSSGGRNTIYF. The CDR3 DNA sequence: TGTGCCAGCAGCTCCGGAGGGAGAAACACCATATATTTT. Together with reference TRBV5-5 and TRBJ1-3, the CDR3 gives the full variable domain: DAGVTQSPTHLIKTRGQQVTLRCSPISGHKSVSWYQQVLGQGPQFIFQYYEKEERGRGNFPDRFSARQFPNYSSELNVNALLLGDSALYLCASSSGGRNTIYFGEGSWLTVV.

V usage is TRBV7-2 and J usage is TRBJ2-7; D assignment may be TRBD1 or TRBD2 (5 bases each). This CDR3 contains 15 residues. The germline V gene encodes CDR1 SGHTA and CDR2 FQGNSA. V lost 3 bases, J lost 9 bases, and 21 bases lay in between. The CDR3 DNA is TGTGCCAGCAGCTTTGTAGGGACGGCCGGGAAGGGGCAGTACTTC. Its translation is CASSFVGTAGKGQYF.

J is TRBJ1-4 and V is TRBV7-9; the D is unclear. CDR1 is SEHNR, CDR2 FQNEAQ, per germline (reference sequence). There are 12 residues in the CDR3. V lost 3 bases and J 8 bases, leaving 7 bases between the germline ends. This chain's CDR3 is CASSLDEEKLFF. The CDR3, as DNA: TGTGCCAGCAGCTTGGACGAGGAAAAACTGTTTTTT. Full variable domain (rest looked up from reference TRBV7-9 and TRBJ1-4): DTGVSQNPRHKITKRGQNVTFRCDPISEHNRLYWYRQTLGQGPEFLTYFQNEAQLEKSRLLSDRFSAERPKGSFSTLEIQRTEQGDSAMYLCASSLDEEKLFFGSGTQLSVL.

CDR3 DNA: TGCGCCAGCAGCCAAGATGAGACTGTCGTGGGAAACACCATATATTTT. Encoded protein: CASSQDETVVGNTIYF. The chain uses TRBV4-1 and TRBJ1-3; D is undetermined. V shed 0 bases and J shed 4 bases, with 13 bases lying between them. The CDR3 consists of 16 residues. CDR1 and CDR2 (germline): MGHRA, YSYEKL.

This chain uses TRBV7-9 with TRBJ2-3, with 9 bases fitting TRBD2. The CDR3 has 15 amino acids. V lost 7 bases and J lost 1; bases outside the gene matches: 6. CDR1 is SEHNR, CDR2 FQNEAQ, per germline (reference sequence). The CDR3 reads CASIEAGGRTDTQYF. DNA for the CDR3: TGTGCCAGCATCGAAGCGGGGGGCCGCACAGATACGCAGTATTTT.

The V gene is TRBV7-6, the J gene TRBJ2-2; D is unclear. The ends were cut back, 1 base at V and 6 bases at J, with 12 bases in the middle. Germline V gene data show CDR1 as SGHVS and CDR2 as FNYEAQ. This CDR3 is 15 amino acids long. The CDR3 spells CASSLDLRHSGELFF. CDR3 nucleotides: TGTGCCAGCAGCTTAGATTTGCGACACTCCGGGGAGCTGTTTTTT.

This chain uses TRBV7-2 with TRBJ2-7; no clear D. The CDR3 covers 15 residues. V lost 1 base and J 6 bases, leaving 16 bases between the germline ends. CDR1 SGHTA and CDR2 FQGNSA come from the germline V gene. In nucleotides, the CDR3 is TGTGCCAGCAGCTTAGGTACCAACACGGGCGCCGAGCAGTACTTC. It is translated as CASSLGTNTGAEQYF.

This sequence joins TRBV29-1 and TRBJ2-2; no definite D call. Germline assignment: CDR1 SQVTM and CDR2 ANQGSEA. The CDR3 covers 16 residues. Deletions cut 3 bases from V and 2 bases from J, with 16 bases between. DNA of the CDR3: TGCAGCGTTGATTCGCGGTGGGGTTCCAACACCGGGGAGCTGTTTTTT. This sequence encodes CSVDSRWGSNTGELFF.

This chain connects TRBV19 to TRBJ1-4; no firm D call. Germline loops: CDR1 LNHDA, CDR2 SQIVND (reference sequence). This CDR3 has 14 residues. The germline V and J ends were trimmed by 7 bases and 7 bases, with 16 bases remaining between them. CDR3 sequence reads: CASNIRGGSEKLFF. CDR3 nucleotide sequence: TGTGCCAGTAATATTCGGGGAGGGAGTGAAAAACTGTTTTTT. Filled out from reference TRBV19 and TRBJ1-4, the complete variable domain reads DGGITQSPKYLFRKEGQNVTLSCEQNLNHDAMYWYRQDPGQGLRLIYYSQIVNDFQKGDIAEGYSVSREKKESFPLTVTSAQKNPTAFYLCASNIRGGSEKLFFGSGTQLSVL.

This clone was found once. The rearrangement joins TRBV2 to TRBJ2-7; D uncertain. V dropped 6 bases and J dropped 0 bases, with 9 bases sitting between them. The CDR3 runs to 13 residues. CDR1 SNHLY and CDR2 FYNNEI come from the germline V gene. The CDR3 reads CASRDAVSYEQYF. The DNA of the CDR3 is TGTGCCAGCAGAGACGCGGTCTCCTACGAGCAGTACTTC.

The CDR3, as DNA: TGTGCCAGCAGCCTCCCGGGACAGGGGGCAGATGGCTACACCTTC. Protein sequence: CASSLPGQGADGYTF. The chain recombines TRBV7-2 with TRBJ1-2, with 12 positions matching TRBD1. With 5 bases clipped from V and 6 bases from J, the junction kept 7 bases outside the gene matches. The CDR3 has 15 amino acids. Germline V gives CDR1 SGHTA, CDR2 FQGNSA. The entire variable domain, with the rest obtained from reference TRBV7-2 and TRBJ1-2, is as follows: GAGVSQSPSNKVTEKGKDVELRCDPISGHTALYWYRQSLGQGLEFLIYFQGNSAPDKSGLPSDRFSAERTGGSVSTLTIQRTQQEDSAVYLCASSLPGQGADGYTFGSGTRLTVV.

The chain couples TRBV19 to TRBJ2-1; D unclear. There are 14 residues in the CDR3. V was clipped by 3 bases and J by 0 bases, with 6 bases between them. The germline CDR1 and CDR2 sequences are LNHDA and SQIVND (reference sequence). The CDR3 here is CASSMGNSYNEQFF. CDR3 bases: TGTGCCAGTAGTATGGGCAACTCCTACAATGAGCAGTTCTTC.

The J gene is TRBJ2-4, the V gene TRBV6-5; 9 nucleotides agree with TRBD1. J lost 3 bases, V lost 5 bases, and 5 bases had no gene match. The CDR3 sequence is 15 residues long. CDR1 MNHEY and CDR2 SVGAGI come from the germline V gene. The CDR3 here is CASSLGQGGKNIQYF. As DNA, the CDR3 is TGTGCCAGCAGTCTGGGACAGGGAGGCAAAAACATTCAGTACTTC.